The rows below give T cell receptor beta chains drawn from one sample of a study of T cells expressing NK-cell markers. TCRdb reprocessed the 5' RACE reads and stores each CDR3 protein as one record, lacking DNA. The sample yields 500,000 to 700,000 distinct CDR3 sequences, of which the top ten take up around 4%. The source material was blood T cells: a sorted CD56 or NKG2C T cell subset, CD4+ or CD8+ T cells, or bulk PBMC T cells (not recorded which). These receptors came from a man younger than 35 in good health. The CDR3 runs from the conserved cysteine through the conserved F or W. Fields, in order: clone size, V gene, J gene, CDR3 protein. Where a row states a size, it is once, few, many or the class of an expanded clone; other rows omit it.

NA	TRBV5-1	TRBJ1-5	CASSLVRGAIQPQHF
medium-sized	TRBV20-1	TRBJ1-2	CSARRGYIPFYTF
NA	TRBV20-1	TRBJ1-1	CSARDIKGQDTEAFF
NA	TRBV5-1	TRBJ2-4	CASRRDRAPSKNIQYF
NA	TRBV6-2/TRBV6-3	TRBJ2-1	CASSSRLAGDLNEQFF
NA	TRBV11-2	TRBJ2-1	CASSLVNGGREFF
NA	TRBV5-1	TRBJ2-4	CASSDRMDGLAKNIQYF
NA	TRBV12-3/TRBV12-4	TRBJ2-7	CASSPGQPSYEQYF
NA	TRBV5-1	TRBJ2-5	CASSGGQGHYRETQYF
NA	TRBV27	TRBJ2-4	CASRGRPYKNIQYF
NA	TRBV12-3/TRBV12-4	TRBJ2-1	CASSLAGTSTDEQFF
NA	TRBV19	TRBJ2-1	CASSGVGLEQFF
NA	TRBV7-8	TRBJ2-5	CASSYPASSSGSRETQYF
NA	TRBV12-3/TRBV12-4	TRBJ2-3	CASSFVLTRQSTDTQYF
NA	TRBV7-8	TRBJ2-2	CASSLERIGGELFF
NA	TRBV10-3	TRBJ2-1	CAIKASGTTSYNEQFF
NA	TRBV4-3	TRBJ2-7	CASSQDSRDRSYEQYF
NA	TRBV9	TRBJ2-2	CASSQVGWGYTGELFF
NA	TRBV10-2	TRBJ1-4	CASRDRVTNEKLFF
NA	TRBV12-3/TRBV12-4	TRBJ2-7	CASSFFPLGEQYF
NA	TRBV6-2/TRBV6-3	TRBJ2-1	CASSRTVDRVGNEQFF
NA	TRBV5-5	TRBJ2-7	CASSFTDPAYEQYF